This T cell receptor beta chain was captured by sequencing in a study of CD8 T cells in Susac syndrome. RNA, at about 0.5 to 1 ug, was reverse transcribed with random hexamers. Across 54 Vbeta and 13 Jbeta, TCR beta CDR3 was amplified with immunoSEQ multiplex PCR. TCRdb reprocessed the immunoSEQ multiplex PCR reads via MiXCR and lists one record per CDR3 protein. Counted here are around 200,000 distinct CDR3 sequences, 90% to 95% occurring once; the ten biggest clones make up approximately 0.094%. High-throughput TCR beta sequencing covered peripheral CD8+ and CD4+ T cells. Negative magnetic isolation gave CD8+ and CD4+ cells; FACS enriched CD8+ TEMRA. The germline V gene has CDR1 SNHLY and CDR2 FYNNEI. Trimming took off 4 bases at V and 5 bases at J, with 16 bases between the two ends. This CDR3 is built from 15 residues.

Sequenced input: CD4+ T cells from PBMCs. This receptor was taken from a human donor in good health. V gene TRBV2 combines with J gene TRBJ2-3, with D possibly TRBD2 on 5 matching bases. CDR3: CASSVSPGGGDTQYF. The CDR3 DNA is TGTGCCAGCAGTGTGAGTCCCGGAGGAGGAGATACGCAGTATTTT. The variable domain in full, completed from reference TRBV2 and TRBJ2-3, reads EPEVTQTPSHQVTQMGQEVILRCVPISNHLYFYWYRQILGQKVEFLVSFYNNEISEKSEIFDDQFSVERPDGSNFTLKIRSTKLEDSAMYFCASSVSPGGGDTQYFGPGTRLTVL.